The 31 T cell receptor beta chains below all came from one sample that was sequenced in a study of patients and donors after allogeneic stem cell transplantation. In TCRdb, the RT-PCR reads were re-called with MiXCR into one record per CDR3 protein. The data contain about 87,000 distinct CDR3 sequences, around 5% of them singletons. Sequenced material: blood, either unsorted or a sorted T cell fraction (not recorded which). The receptors here all came from a human donor who was either an allogeneic HSCT recipient or a stem cell or donor lymphocyte infusion donor (not recorded which). It is not recorded whose cells these are; they may come from a transplant donor.

This clonotype was recorded many times. V usage is TRBV20-1 and J usage is TRBJ2-4; D tentatively fits TRBD1 or TRBD2 (5 bases each). Germline CDR1 and CDR2: DFQATT and SNEGSKA (reference sequence). The V end was cut by 3 bases, the J end by 8 bases, with 14 bases between. CDR3 size: 13 residues. The CDR3 DNA follows: TGCAGTGCTAGGGGGGAAGGGCCGGACATTCAGTACTTC. It codes for CSARGEGPDIQYF.

This clonotype was counted many times. V is TRBV10-3 and J is TRBJ2-2; 9 nucleotides match TRBD2. Per the germline V gene, CDR1 is ENHRY and CDR2 is SYGVKD. CDR3 length: 16 residues. The V and J ends lost 3 bases and 3 bases, in that order; junction bases with no gene match: 5. CDR3 protein: CAISDYSGSYTGELFF. The CDR3 DNA is TGTGCCATCAGTGACTATAGCGGGAGCTACACCGGGGAGCTGTTTTTT.

This clonotype was observed many times. The genes are TRBV9 and TRBJ2-1; D ambiguous. CDR1 SGDLS and CDR2 YYNGEE come from the germline V gene. This CDR3 comprises 15 residues. Between the trimmed V and J ends, which lost 2 bases and 5 bases, there was a span of 14 bases. CDR3: CASSVSPTHHNEQFF. DNA of the CDR3: TGTGCCAGCAGCGTGTCACCCACACACCACAATGAGCAGTTCTTC.

This clonotype showed up just a few times. The chain employs TRBV4-1 and TRBJ2-3, with D possibly being TRBD2 (5 bases). The V end was cut by 1 base, the J end by 5 bases, with 19 bases between. In germline, CDR1 is MGHRA, CDR2 YSYEKL. The CDR3 runs 17 residues. The CDR3 reads CASSQVGASRFGDTQYF. CDR3 bases: TGCGCCAGCAGCCAAGTGGGTGCTAGCCGGTTTGGAGATACGCAGTATTTT.

This clonotype appeared many times. V and J are TRBV7-9 and TRBJ1-4; D unclear. The V end lost 1 base, the J end lost 5 bases, and 11 bases lay between the germline ends. The length of the CDR3 is 15 residues. Germline CDR1 SEHNR, CDR2 FQNEAQ (reference sequence). The CDR3 DNA reads TGTGCCAGCAGCTTAGATCGCCAGAGAAATGAAAAACTGTTTTTT. Translation: CASSLDRQRNEKLFF.

This clonotype was detected only a few times. The genes are TRBV6-1 and TRBJ1-1, with no clear D. The V gene's germline CDR1 is MNHNS and CDR2 SASEGT. V was pared by 3 bases and J by 9 bases, with 11 bases between. This CDR3 has 12 amino acids. The CDR3 DNA follows: TGTGCCAGCAGTGATGCAGACGCAAAAGCTTTCTTT. Its protein product is CASSDADAKAFF.

The table lists this clonotype with a few counts. The gene calls are TRBV28 and TRBJ1-5, with D uncertain. V was trimmed by 5 bases and J by 11 bases, leaving 16 bases between them. Per germline, CDR1 MDHEN and CDR2 SYDVKM. The CDR3 has 13 amino acids. The CDR3 bases are TGTGCCAGCAGTGCCCCCCTCGGGTTGTCCCAGCATTTT. It yields the protein CASSAPLGLSQHF.

Ten or more counts support this clonotype. This chain uses TRBV5-1 with TRBJ2-5; 10 bases line up with TRBD1. The J segment lost 7 bases and the V segment lost 3 bases, leaving 6 bases of the junction unmatched. The CDR3 totals 14 residues. Germline values: CDR1 SGHRS, CDR2 YFSETQ. The CDR3 reads CASSSGTGVGTQYF. DNA of the CDR3: TGCGCCAGCAGCTCCGGGACAGGGGTGGGGACCCAGTACTTC. Variable domain in full (rest from reference TRBV5-1 and TRBJ2-5): KAGVTQTPRYLIKTRGQQVTLSCSPISGHRSVSWYQQTPGQGLQFLFEYFSETQRNKGNFPGRFSGRQFSNSRSEMNVSTLELGDSALYLCASSSGTGVGTQYFGPGTRLLVL.

The rearrangement links TRBV19 to TRBJ1-2; D might be TRBD1 (5 bases). CDR1 LNHDA and CDR2 SQIVND come from the germline V gene (reference sequence). The CDR3 sequence is 13 residues long. Trimming took off 3 bases at V and 3 bases at J, with 8 bases between the two ends. The CDR3 DNA follows: TGTGCCAGTAGTATGGGCAGGGACTATGGCTACACCTTC. Translated: CASSMGRDYGYTF.

Ten or more counts support this clonotype. This chain links TRBV2 with TRBJ2-1, with TRBD2 matching 11 bases. J lost 1 base, V lost 4 bases, and 3 bases had no gene match. This CDR3 comprises 16 residues. Germline CDR1 and CDR2: SNHLY and FYNNEI. CDR3 sequence reads: CASSGASGGSYNEQFF. CDR3 bases: TGTGCCAGCAGTGGGGCTAGCGGGGGGTCCTACAATGAGCAGTTCTTC.

This clonotype was counted many times. The chain links TRBV18 to TRBJ1-1; 7 bases match TRBD1. Germline CDR1 and CDR2: KGHSH and LQKENI. The CDR3 runs 13 residues. V gave up 6 bases and J gave up 3 bases; unmatched junction bases: 4. CDR3: CASSPGGDTEAFF. CDR3 bases: TGTGCCAGCTCTCCAGGGGGGGACACTGAAGCTTTCTTT.

This clonotype appeared many times. This rearrangement joins TRBV28 to TRBJ1-1; weak D call: TRBD1 (5 bases). V was pared by 5 bases and J by 1 base, with 11 bases between. Germline lookup yields CDR1 MDHEN and CDR2 SYDVKM. The CDR3 totals 14 residues. The CDR3: CASSNSGANTEAFF. The CDR3 coding sequence is TGTGCCAGCAGTAACAGTGGGGCGAACACTGAAGCTTTCTTT.

The J gene is TRBJ1-1, the V gene TRBV4-2, with D unclear. Trimming took off 3 bases at V and 2 bases at J, with 16 bases between the two ends. The CDR3 is 16 residues long. CDR1 LGHNA and CDR2 YNFKEQ come from the germline V gene. CDR3 nucleotide sequence: TGTGCCAGCAGCCAGAACCCCCGGGTGACAAACACTGAAGCTTTCTTT. Encoded protein: CASSQNPRVTNTEAFF.

This clonotype was seen at least ten times. J is TRBJ1-4 and V is TRBV7-2; 11 bases align to TRBD1. There are 15 residues in the CDR3. Germline V gives CDR1 SGHTA, CDR2 FQGNSA. Trimming cost V 4 bases and J 7 bases; bases outside gene matches: 5. Written as DNA, the CDR3 is TGTGCCAGCAGCTCCGGACAGGGGGCATTTGAAAAACTGTTTTTT. Translated, it gives CASSSGQGAFEKLFF.

This clonotype was detected only a few times. This chain connects TRBV2 to TRBJ1-6, with unresolved D. The germline V and J ends were trimmed by 6 bases and 7 bases, with 10 bases remaining between them. Germline CDR1 is SNHLY and CDR2 is FYNNEI. The CDR3 covers 13 residues. This CDR3 is CASSQRGNSPLHF. CDR3 coding DNA: TGTGCCAGCAGCCAACGGGGAAATTCACCCCTCCACTTT.

This clonotype was detected many times. This sequence joins TRBV19 and TRBJ1-3; D possibly corresponds to TRBD1 (5 bases). Trimming took off 7 bases at V and 0 bases at J, with 7 bases between the two ends. The germline gives CDR1 LNHDA, CDR2 SQIVND (reference sequence). The CDR3 length is 13 residues. The chain's CDR3 is CASMGDSGNTIYF. Written as DNA, the CDR3 is TGTGCCAGTATGGGGGACTCTGGAAACACCATATATTTT.

This clonotype was observed many times. V is TRBV12-3 or TRBV12-4 and J is TRBJ1-1; D may be TRBD1 (6 bases). This CDR3 has 14 residues. Trimming left V 0 bases short and J 6 bases short, with 11 bases between. DNA of the CDR3: TGTGCCAGCAGTTTAGCGCTCGGGGGCTCTGAAGCTTTCTTT. This encodes CASSLALGGSEAFF.

This clonotype has only a few counts. The V call is TRBV28, the J call TRBJ1-2, with D perhaps TRBD1 (5 bases). The CDR3 consists of 14 residues. Trimming removed 8 bases from V and 1 base from J, with 14 bases in between. CDR1 is MDHEN and CDR2 is SYDVKM in the germline V gene. This CDR3 reads CASANTGGNYGYTF. The CDR3 nucleotides read TGTGCCAGCGCCAACACGGGGGGTAACTATGGCTACACCTTC.

J is TRBJ2-6 and V is TRBV30; possibly TRBD1 for D (6 bases). Looked up from germline, CDR1 is GTSNPN and CDR2 is SVGIG (reference sequence). V lost 3 bases and J 0 bases, leaving 15 bases between the germline ends. The CDR3 loop spans 17 amino acids. CDR3 nucleotide sequence: TGTGCCTGGAGGGGTTACGGACAGAACTCTGGGGCCAACGTCCTGACTTTC. It is translated as CAWRGYGQNSGANVLTF.

There are many counts of this clonotype. V is TRBV9 and J is TRBJ2-3, with D maybe TRBD2 (6 bases). The CDR3 length is 15 residues. CDR1 is SGDLS and CDR2 is YYNGEE in the germline V gene. The V end was cut by 3 bases, the J end by 3 bases, with 14 bases between. CDR3 loop: CASSERTIQTDTQYF. The CDR3 coding sequence is TGTGCCAGCAGCGAACGGACTATCCAAACAGATACGCAGTATTTT. Together with reference TRBV9 and TRBJ2-3, the CDR3 gives the full variable domain: DSGVTQTPKHLITATGQRVTLRCSPRSGDLSVYWYQQSLDQGLQFLIQYYNGEERAKGNILERFSAQQFPDLHSELNLSSLELGDSALYFCASSERTIQTDTQYFGPGTRLTVL.

This clonotype was detected ten times or more. CDR3: CSARDDRGRGNYGYTF. CDR3 sequence (DNA): TGCAGTGCTAGAGACGACAGGGGGCGAGGAAACTATGGCTACACCTTC. This rearrangement joins TRBV20-1 to TRBJ1-2; 10 bases agree with TRBD1. The CDR3 runs to 16 residues. Germline V gene lookup returns CDR1 DFQATT and CDR2 SNEGSKA (reference sequence). Trimming removed 0 bases from V and 2 bases from J; junction bases left unmatched: 6.

The table lists this clonotype with a few counts. This chain links TRBV6-1 with TRBJ2-2, with 8 bases aligning to TRBD2. CDR1 is MNHNS, CDR2 SASEGT, per germline. Trimming took 6 bases from V and 7 from J; bases not matched to a gene: 10. The CDR3 is 15 residues long. This chain's CDR3 is CASSVRAGGRGELFF. Written as DNA, the CDR3 is TGTGCCAGCAGCGTTCGGGCGGGGGGCCGCGGGGAGCTGTTTTTT.

This clonotype has at least ten counts. The V and J genes are TRBV20-1 and TRBJ2-4; 11 nucleotides line up with TRBD2. Germline V gene lookup returns CDR1 DFQATT and CDR2 SNEGSKA (reference sequence). This CDR3 has 16 residues. J was trimmed by 8 bases and V by 2 bases; bases with no gene match: 11. The CDR3 nucleotides are TGCAGTGCTAGATACCTAGCGGGAGGAGATGTGGACATTCAGTACTTC. Translation: CSARYLAGGDVDIQYF.

In this sample, this clonotype turned up many times. The chain carries TRBV11-2 and TRBJ1-2; no firm D call. This CDR3 comprises 13 residues. Germline CDR1 and CDR2: SGHAT and FQNNGV. Trimming removed 3 bases at V and 1 base at J, with 6 bases between. The chain's CDR3 is CASSFSVNYGYTF. In DNA form, the CDR3 reads TGTGCCAGCAGCTTTTCAGTTAACTATGGCTACACCTTC.

V usage is TRBV30 and J usage is TRBJ1-2; TRBD1 is a possible D gene (5 bases). The CDR3 runs to 14 residues. Germline loops: CDR1 GTSNPN, CDR2 SVGIG (reference sequence). Trimming stripped 0 bases from V and 4 bases from J, with 12 bases between. The CDR3 sequence is CAWSVLSGSYGYTF. As DNA, the CDR3 is TGTGCCTGGAGTGTACTTTCAGGGAGCTATGGCTACACCTTC. The variable domain in full, completed from reference TRBV30 and TRBJ1-2, reads SQTIHQWPATLVQPVGSPLSLECTVEGTSNPNLYWYRQAAGRGLQLLFYSVGIGQISSEVPQNLSASRPQDRQFILSSKKLLLSDSGFYLCAWSVLSGSYGYTFGSGTRLTVV.

This clonotype was recorded many times. V usage is TRBV20-1 and J usage is TRBJ2-1; 7 bases fit TRBD2. The CDR3 runs 14 residues. J gave up 8 bases and V 3 bases, and 10 bases lay outside the gene matches. Germline assignment: CDR1 DFQATT and CDR2 SNEGSKA (reference sequence). The CDR3 region has the DNA TGCAGTGCTAGTAGAGGGAGGGCCGTACATGAGCAGTTCTTC. Amino acids: CSASRGRAVHEQFF.

The table lists this clonotype with many counts. V gene TRBV23-1 combines with J gene TRBJ2-7; D is perhaps TRBD2 (5 bases). TRBV23-1 falls under the ORF class, with uncertain function. Trimming cost V 0 bases and J 0 bases, with 18 bases left between them. This CDR3 comprises 18 residues. The CDR3 region has the DNA TGCGCCAGCAGTCAATCGATTCGCCCGGACTCTAGCTCCTACGAGCAGTACTTC. Translating it yields CASSQSIRPDSSSYEQYF.

The table lists this clonotype with many counts. The chain couples TRBV7-2 to TRBJ2-1, with TRBD1 matching over 8 bases. The junction had 8 bases not matched to a gene; V was cut back by 4 bases and J by 6 bases. CDR3 length equals 15 residues. Germline CDR1 and CDR2: SGHTA and FQGNSA. This CDR3 is CASSSPNGQGNEQFF. CDR3 in DNA: TGTGCCAGCAGCTCACCGAACGGACAGGGCAATGAGCAGTTCTTC.

About this clonotype: Possible read error: a much larger clone is one base away. The chain links TRBV9 to TRBJ1-2, with D tentatively TRBD1 (5 bases). Trimming pared 0 bases from V and 7 bases from J, leaving 16 bases between. This CDR3 spans 15 amino acids. Germline CDR1 and CDR2: SGDLS and YYNGEE. The DNA of the CDR3 is TGTGCCAGCAGCGTAGCTGAGGGGATAAGTGGTGGCTACACCTTC. Translated: CASSVAEGISGGYTF.

On this clonotype itself: The junction does not match germline at one end; this may be a read error. The chain joins TRBV19 to TRBJ1-2; a possible D gene is TRBD1 (6 bases). Germline CDR1 LNHDA, CDR2 SQIVND (reference sequence). The CDR3 has 14 amino acids. This CDR3 reads CASSISSGGYGNTF. The CDR3 nucleotides are TGTGCCAGTAGTATCTCATCCGGGGGCTATGGCAACACCTTC.

In the case of this clonotype: A read error is possible here, since a much larger clone lies one base away. Because the CDR3 is missing its conserved closing phenylalanine or tryptophan, this is likely a read error. V and J are TRBV5-1 and TRBJ1-1, with 9 bases fitting TRBD1. Germline V gives CDR1 SGHRS, CDR2 YFSETQ. The junction had 12 bases not matched to a gene; V was cut back by 0 bases and J by 0 bases. The CDR3 has 19 residues. This CDR3 reads CASSLGGQGTGRMNTEAFL. As DNA, the CDR3 is TGCGCCAGCAGCTTGGGGGGTCAAGGGACAGGGCGAATGAACACTGAAGCTTTCTTA.